This T cell receptor beta chain was profiled in a study of blood T cells in healthy people across ages. The germline V gene has CDR1 SQVTM and CDR2 ANQGSEA. This CDR3 contains 15 residues. V gave up 7 bases and J gave up 2 bases, with 21 bases separating them. A second roughly 6 to 12 cycle PCR used barcoded and J-beta primers. TCRdb re-called the 5' RACE reads through MiXCR, storing one row per CDR3 protein. The repertoire consists of roughly 1.7 million distinct CDR3 sequences, with 30% to 40% occurring once and the leading ten covering 11%. The receptor was derived from a woman in her 30s in good health. The chain links TRBV29-1 to TRBJ2-7, with D perhaps TRBD2 (6 bases). The sequenced sample consisted of blood. This CDR3 is CSAEGGRRAPYEQYF. The CDR3 DNA reads TGCAGCGCTGAGGGTGGAAGGAGGGCGCCCTACGAGCAGTACTTC.